One and the same sample provided the 5 T cell receptor beta chains below, sequenced in a study of control samples from healthy donors and cancer patients. Data came from immunoSEQ multiplex PCR; TCRdb stores just in-frame clones and leaves some out. Of about 160,000 clones in the sample, just under 95% were seen once. Sequenced: blood. The receptors here all came from a woman in her fifties or sixties in good health.

This clone has just one count. The V and J genes are TRBV18 and TRBJ1-1; TRBD1 aligns across 7 bases. This CDR3 spans 14 amino acids. V lost 4 bases, J lost 1 base, and 3 bases stayed unmatched. Germline values: CDR1 KGHSH, CDR2 LQKENI. The CDR3 nucleotides read TGTGCCAGCTCACGCGGGACAGCGAACACTGAAGCTTTCTTT. As protein: CASSRGTANTEAFF.

The chain has TRBV7-2 and TRBJ2-7; no definite D call. V lost 4 bases and J 3 bases, leaving 4 bases between the germline ends. The CDR3 is 11 amino acids. Germline-derived CDR1 and CDR2 are SGHTA and FQGNSA. The CDR3 protein is CASSSVYEQYF. CDR3 DNA: TGTGCCAGCAGCTCGGTCTACGAGCAGTACTTC.

The CDR3 region is CASRLAGVNEQFF. The CDR3 DNA reads TGTGCCAGCCGACTAGCGGGGGTTAATGAGCAGTTCTTC. This sequence joins TRBV6-5 and TRBJ2-1; TRBD2 matches 12 bases. The junction had 3 bases not matched to a gene; V was cut back by 8 bases and J by 7 bases. Germline CDR1 MNHEY, CDR2 SVGAGI. CDR3 size: 13 residues.

The count of this clone is one. The chain uses TRBV20-1 and TRBJ2-6; no clear D gene. There are 13 residues in the CDR3. Trimming removed 3 bases at V and 0 bases at J, with 3 bases between. CDR1 is DFQATT and CDR2 is SNEGSKA in the germline V gene (reference sequence). The CDR3 nucleotides are TGCAGTGCTAGTCCCTCTGGGGCCAACGTCCTGACTTTC. Encoded protein: CSASPSGANVLTF.

This rearrangement joins TRBV7-2 to TRBJ1-5; tentatively, D is TRBD1 (5 bases). Deletions cut 1 base from V and 5 bases from J, with 21 bases between. Germline-derived CDR1 and CDR2 are SGHTA and FQGNSA. This CDR3 is 18 amino acids long. The CDR3 region is CASSLVGIFGQGYQPQHF. DNA of the CDR3: TGTGCCAGCAGCTTAGTTGGGATTTTTGGGCAGGGATATCAGCCCCAGCATTTT.